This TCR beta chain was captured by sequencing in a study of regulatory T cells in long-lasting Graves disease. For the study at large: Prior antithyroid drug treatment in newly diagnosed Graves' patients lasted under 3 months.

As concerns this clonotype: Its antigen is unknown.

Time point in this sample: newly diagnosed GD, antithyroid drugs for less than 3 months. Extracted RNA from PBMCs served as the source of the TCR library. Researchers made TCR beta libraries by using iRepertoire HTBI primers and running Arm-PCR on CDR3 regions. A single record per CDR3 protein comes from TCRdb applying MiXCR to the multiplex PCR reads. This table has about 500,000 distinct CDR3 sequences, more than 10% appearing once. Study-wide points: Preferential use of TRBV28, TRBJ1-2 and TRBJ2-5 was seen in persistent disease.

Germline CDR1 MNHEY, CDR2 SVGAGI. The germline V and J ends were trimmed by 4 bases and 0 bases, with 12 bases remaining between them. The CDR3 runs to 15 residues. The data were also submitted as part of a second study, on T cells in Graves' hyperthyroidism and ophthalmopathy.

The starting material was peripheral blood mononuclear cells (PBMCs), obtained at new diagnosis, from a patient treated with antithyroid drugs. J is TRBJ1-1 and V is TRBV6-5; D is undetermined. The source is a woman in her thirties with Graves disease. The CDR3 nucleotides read TGTGCCAGCAGTTTGGAGTCGAGAATGAACACTGAAGCTTTCTTT. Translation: CASSLESRMNTEAFF.